These T cell receptor beta chains were read from a single sample in a study of CD8+ T cells in alopecia areata. Clones were read by immunoSEQ multiplex PCR, and TCRdb kept only the in-frame ones, dropping some. The sample carries around 140,000 clones, 49% recorded once. The source was CD8+ T cells sorted from blood, collected at week 0. These receptors all come from a human donor with alopecia areata. CDR3s include the opening cysteine and the closing phenylalanine or tryptophan.

v_gene	j_gene	CDR3aa
TRBV5-1	TRBJ2-7	CASSFSRTKTYEQYF
TRBV7-9	TRBJ1-2	CASSSSTVNYGYTF
TRBV7-8	TRBJ2-7	CASSLEGPEQYF
TRBV9	TRBJ1-3	CASSARGPGNTIYF
TRBV11-2	TRBJ2-2	CASSPGTTNTGELFF
TRBV6-5	TRBJ2-5	CASSYGEGDWETQYF
TRBV9	TRBJ2-3	CASSVGSGVLDTQYF
TRBV19	TRBJ2-1	CASSIEGASSYNEQFF
TRBV30	TRBJ2-4	CAWRDSLHKNIQYF
TRBV7-9	TRBJ2-5	CASSLAGGGISETQYF
TRBV6-5	TRBJ2-7	CASSYRGQGFNEQYF
TRBV5-4	TRBJ2-6	CASSLGGARTSSGANVLTF
TRBV7-9	TRBJ1-1	CASSSGPPEAFF
TRBV7-9	TRBJ2-7	CASSLPGSYEQYF
TRBV13	TRBJ2-7	CASSFSQGRYSYEQYF
TRBV13	TRBJ1-2	CASSLIGADGYTF
TRBV27	TRBJ1-2	CASSPVTGGDGYTF
TRBV29-1	TRBJ2-2	CSVVMTSPAGELFF
TRBV29-1	TRBJ1-5	CSVGLTGDVNQPQHF
TRBV6-1	TRBJ2-2	CASSEAEGAVGELFF
TRBV7-9	TRBJ2-5	CASRAGEETQYF
TRBV5-1	TRBJ2-7	CASRQLTGLGEQYF
TRBV5-4	TRBJ1-6	CASSLDPDRVSPLHF
TRBV11-2	TRBJ1-2	CASSYLGTGVRYTF
TRBV30	TRBJ1-5	CAWGQEFNQPQHF